The sample holds many counts of the clone carrying this T cell receptor (beta chain). The DNA ends 3 residues before the CDR3 does, and the rest of the CDR3 is filled in from the germline J gene. Using immunoSEQ multiplex PCR, the repertoire was profiled, and TCRdb retains in-frame clones only, with some absent. Recorded here are roughly 50,000 clones, none singletons. This specimen belongs to a study of T cell clonality in common variable immunodeficiency. Germline CDR1 is SGHTA and CDR2 is FQGTGA. The CDR3 covers 15 residues. Trimming cost V 3 bases and J 6 bases; bases outside gene matches: 6. Material for sequencing was peripheral blood mononuclear cells. The chain has TRBV7-3 and TRBJ2-2; 8 positions agree with TRBD2. The TCR comes from a person aged 18-69 years in good health. Here the CDR3 reads CASSFRAGVPGELFF. CDR3 DNA, as far as it was read: TGTGCCAGCAGCTTCCGAGCGGGAGTCCCCGGGGAG. The complete variable domain, with remaining parts taken from reference TRBV7-3 and TRBJ2-2, reads GAGVSQTPSNKVTEKGKYVELRCDPISGHTALYWYRQSLGQGPEFLIYFQGTGAADDSGLPNDRFFAVRPEGSVSTLKIQRTERGDSAVYLCASSFRAGVPGELFFGEGSRLTVL.